The 16 T cell receptor beta chains listed next were all sequenced from one sample in a study of cytomegalovirus exposure and HLA in healthy donors. Primers included in the PCR were 60 Vbeta and 13 Jbeta primers. The method was immunoSEQ multiplex PCR; TCRdb's version includes in-frame clones alone and lacks a portion of them. Of about 170,000 clones in the sample, about three quarters are singletons; the top ten hold about 2.9%. The sequenced material came from PBMCs. The receptor source for this set is a female donor in good health and CMV-seronegative.

The chain joins TRBV7-3 to TRBJ2-3; 8 bases agree with TRBD2. Trimming removed 2 bases from V and 1 base from J; junction bases left unmatched: 5. The CDR3 totals 16 residues. Germline V CDR1 and CDR2: SGHTA, FQGTGA. This CDR3 reads CASSLSGGRGTDTQYF. The DNA for the CDR3 is TGTGCCAGCAGCTTATCGGGGGGGCGTGGCACAGATACGCAGTATTTT.

This clone was seen a handful of times. The chain recombines TRBV4-2 with TRBJ2-7, with TRBD2 identical over 10 bases. Trimming took 0 bases from V and 6 from J; bases not matched to a gene: 8. Germline loops: CDR1 LGHNA, CDR2 YNFKEQ. The CDR3 loop spans 16 amino acids. CDR3 protein: CASSQDWASGSGEQYF. CDR3 sequence (DNA): TGTGCCAGCAGCCAAGATTGGGCTAGCGGGAGCGGCGAGCAGTACTTC.

The J gene is TRBJ2-2, the V gene TRBV6-5, with 7 bases fitting TRBD1. V shed 4 bases and J 4 bases; nucleotides not matched to a gene: 3. The CDR3 has 14 residues. Germline V gives CDR1 MNHEY, CDR2 SVGAGI. CDR3 in DNA: TGTGCCAGCAGTTTCAGACAGGGCACCGGGGAGCTGTTTTTT. Protein sequence: CASSFRQGTGELFF.

The genes are TRBV13 and TRBJ2-1, with 9 bases identical to TRBD2. CDR3 length: 15 amino acids. Trimming removed 5 bases from V and 15 bases from J; junction bases left unmatched: 17. Germline V gene data show CDR1 as PRHDT and CDR2 as FYEKMQ (reference sequence). In DNA, the CDR3 is TGTGCCAGCAGCCCGTCGGCTAGCGGGACCGCCGAGGCGTTCTTC. Protein sequence: CASSPSASGTAEAFF.

This chain joins TRBV19 and TRBJ1-2; possible D gene TRBD1, 5 bases. CDR1 is LNHDA and CDR2 is SQIVND in the germline V gene (reference sequence). The CDR3 consists of 16 residues. Trimming took off 3 bases at V and 5 bases at J, with 19 bases between the two ends. CDR3 nucleotides: TGTGCCAGTAGTATCCCCTCCAGGGTGATGGGGTATGGCTACACCTTC. It yields the protein CASSIPSRVMGYGYTF.

This clone has more than one count but fewer than ten. The V call is TRBV5-1, the J call TRBJ2-3; 13 nucleotides match TRBD2. CDR1 is SGHRS, CDR2 YFSETQ, per germline. The CDR3 contains 16 residues. V gave up 4 bases and J gave up 0 bases; unmatched junction bases: 2. The CDR3 loop reads CASSPGLAGSTDTQYF. The CDR3 DNA reads TGCGCCAGCAGCCCGGGACTAGCGGGAAGCACAGATACGCAGTATTTT.

The chain recombines TRBV18 with TRBJ2-4, with 7 bases fitting TRBD2. The CDR3 is 14 residues long. Germline loops: CDR1 KGHSH, CDR2 LQKENI. Trimming at V came to 2 bases and at J to 5 bases, leaving 3 bases not matched to a gene. In nucleotides, the CDR3 is TGTGCCAGCTCACCAAGGGAGGGAGAAAACATTCAGTACTTC. Translation: CASSPREGENIQYF.

Here the CDR3 reads CASSDSRGRVTEAFF. CDR3 in DNA: TGCGCCAGCAGTGATTCGAGGGGGCGGGTGACTGAAGCTTTCTTT. V and J are TRBV10-2 and TRBJ1-1; TRBD1 matches at 7 bases. CDR1 is WSHSY and CDR2 is SAAADI in the germline V gene. V was pared by 3 bases and J by 5 bases, with 9 bases of the junction left unmatched. This CDR3 comprises 15 residues.

The rearrangement links TRBV7-3 to TRBJ2-1; D perhaps matches TRBD2 (7 bases). V shed 5 bases and J shed 15 bases, with 17 bases lying between them. This CDR3 has 12 residues. Looked up from germline, CDR1 is SGHTA and CDR2 is FQGTGA. CDR3 region: CASSPPGGELFF. As DNA, the CDR3 is TGTGCCAGCAGCCCCCCGGGGGGCGAATTGTTCTTC.

The chain combines TRBV11-2 with TRBJ2-5; D perhaps matches TRBD1 (6 bases). Deletions cut 0 bases from V and 1 base from J, with 18 bases between. Germline-derived CDR1 and CDR2 are SGHAT and FQNNGV. The CDR3 totals 18 residues. For the CDR3, the DNA is TGTGCCAGCAGCTTAGATGAGGGGGAGATACCGATCCAAGAGACCCAGTACTTC. Translation gives CASSLDEGEIPIQETQYF.

CDR3: CASSLVPTIRTQYF. Written as DNA, the CDR3 is TGCGCCAGCAGCTTGGTTCCGACTATAAGGACCCAGTACTTC. The chain carries TRBV5-1 and TRBJ2-5; maybe TRBD2 (5 bases). CDR1 is SGHRS, CDR2 YFSETQ, per germline. V shed 0 bases and J shed 7 bases, with 13 bases lying between them. The CDR3 spans 14 residues.

The J gene is TRBJ1-1, the V gene TRBV19, with a possible D match to TRBD1 (5 bases). The CDR3 covers 14 residues. Germline-derived CDR1 and CDR2 are LNHDA and SQIVND (reference sequence). Trimming took 3 bases from V and 3 from J, leaving 11 bases between them. The CDR3 spells CASSIRSRDTEAFF. CDR3 in DNA: TGTGCCAGTAGTATTCGATCCAGGGACACTGAAGCTTTCTTT.

As for this clone: One junction end does not reproduce the germline sequence, and a read error may be involved. The chain couples TRBV7-3 to TRBJ1-6, with D hard to call. The CDR3 consists of 15 residues. Germline V CDR1 and CDR2: SGHTA, FQGTGA. The CDR3 region is CASSQESSYNSPLHF. In DNA form, the CDR3 reads TGTGCCAGCAGCCAAGAAAGCTCCTATAATTCCCCCCTCCACTTT.

This chain joins TRBV5-4 and TRBJ2-5; 8 nucleotides agree with TRBD2. V lost 4 bases to trimming and J lost 2 bases; unmatched junction nucleotides: 4. The CDR3 has 14 residues. Germline CDR1 and CDR2: SGHNT and YYREEE (reference sequence). This CDR3 is CASSVGLGQETQYF. In DNA form, the CDR3 reads TGTGCCAGCAGCGTGGGACTAGGTCAAGAGACCCAGTACTTC.

The rearrangement joins TRBV30 to TRBJ2-1; the match to TRBD2 covers 11 bases. CDR3 length: 14 amino acids. J gave up 5 bases and V 3 bases, and 3 bases lay outside the gene matches. In germline, CDR1 is GTSNPN, CDR2 SVGIG (reference sequence). CDR3 sequence reads: CAWRGLAENNEQFF. The DNA of the CDR3 is TGTGCCTGGAGGGGACTAGCGGAGAACAATGAGCAGTTCTTC.

The chain employs TRBV27 and TRBJ1-3; tentatively, D is TRBD1 (5 bases). Germline V gives CDR1 MNHEY, CDR2 SMNVEV (reference sequence). The CDR3 has 19 amino acids. V dropped 4 bases and J dropped 1 base, with 23 bases sitting between them. The CDR3 nucleotides read TGTGCCAGCAGTTCCCACCAGACTAACGGGGGTCGTTCTGGAAACACCATATATTTT. Its protein is CASSSHQTNGGRSGNTIYF.